The sequence of this T cell receptor beta chain was determined in a study of CD8+CD57+ T cells in acquired aplastic anemia. V lost 3 bases and J 3 bases, leaving 11 bases between the germline ends. The CDR3 has 14 amino acids. CDR1 is SGHNT, CDR2 YENEEA, per germline. Genomic DNA was employed as the template in profiling TCR beta VDJ and CDR3. Each CDR3 protein is one row after TCRdb ran MiXCR on the reads. The table shows 120,000 or so distinct CDR3 sequences, with about 40% occurring only once. By flow cytometry, patients selected for sequencing had shown an expansion of CD8+CD57+ cells. The TCR originated in a human donor with aplastic anemia. Sequences were obtained from sorted CD4+, CD8+, or CD8+CD57+ T cells (not recorded which) from PBMCs. The rearrangement joins TRBV11-3 to TRBJ1-1; D is ambiguous. Written as DNA, the CDR3 is TGTGCCAGCAGCTTCGGATCCCGGGACACTGAAGCTTTCTTT. Its protein is CASSFGSRDTEAFF.